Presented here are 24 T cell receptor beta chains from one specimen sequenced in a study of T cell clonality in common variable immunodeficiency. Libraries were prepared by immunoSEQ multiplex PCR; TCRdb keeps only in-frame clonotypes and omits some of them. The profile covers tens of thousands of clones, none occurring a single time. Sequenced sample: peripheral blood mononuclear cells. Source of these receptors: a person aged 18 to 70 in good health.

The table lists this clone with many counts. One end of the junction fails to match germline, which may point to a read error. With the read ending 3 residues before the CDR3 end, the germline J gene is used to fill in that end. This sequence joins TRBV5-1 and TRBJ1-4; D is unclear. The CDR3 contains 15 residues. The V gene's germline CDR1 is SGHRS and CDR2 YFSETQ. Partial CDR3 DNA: TGCGCCAGCAGTACGGGTGTGCCAACTAGTGAAAAA. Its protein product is CASSTGVPTSEK. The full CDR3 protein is CASSTGVPTSEKLFF.

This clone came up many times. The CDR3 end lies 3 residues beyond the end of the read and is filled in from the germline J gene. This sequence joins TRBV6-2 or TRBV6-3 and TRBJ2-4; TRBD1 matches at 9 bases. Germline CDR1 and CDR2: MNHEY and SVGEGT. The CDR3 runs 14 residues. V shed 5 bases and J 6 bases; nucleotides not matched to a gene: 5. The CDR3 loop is CASSRSGQGNIQYF. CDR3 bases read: TGTGCCAGCAGTAGATCGGGACAGGGAAACATT.

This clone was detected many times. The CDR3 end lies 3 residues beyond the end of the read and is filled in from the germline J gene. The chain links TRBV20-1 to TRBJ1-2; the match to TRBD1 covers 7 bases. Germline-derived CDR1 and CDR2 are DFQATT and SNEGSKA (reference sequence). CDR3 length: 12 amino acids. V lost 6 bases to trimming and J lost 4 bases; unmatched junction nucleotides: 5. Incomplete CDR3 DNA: TGCAGTGCGTGGACAGGCGGCTATGGC. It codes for CSAWTGGYG. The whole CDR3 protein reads CSAWTGGYGYTF.

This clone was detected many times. The CDR3 loop is CASSFGPQDYEQYF. The sequenced CDR3 bases are TGTGCCAGCAGCTTCGGTCCCCAGGACTACGAG. The chain uses TRBV5-6 and TRBJ2-7; D is undetermined. The read terminates 3 residues before the CDR3 end, so the remaining end is supplied by the germline J gene. The germline V and J ends were trimmed by 2 bases and 3 bases, with 12 bases remaining between them. CDR3 length: 14 amino acids. The germline CDR1 and CDR2 sequences are SGHDT and YYEEEE. Full variable domain (remainder filled in from reference TRBV5-6 and TRBJ2-7): DAGVTQSPTHLIKTRGQQVTLRCSPKSGHDTVSWYQQALGQGPQFIFQYYEEEERQRGNFPDRFSGHQFPNYSSELNVNALLLGDSALYLCASSFGPQDYEQYFGPGTRLTVT.

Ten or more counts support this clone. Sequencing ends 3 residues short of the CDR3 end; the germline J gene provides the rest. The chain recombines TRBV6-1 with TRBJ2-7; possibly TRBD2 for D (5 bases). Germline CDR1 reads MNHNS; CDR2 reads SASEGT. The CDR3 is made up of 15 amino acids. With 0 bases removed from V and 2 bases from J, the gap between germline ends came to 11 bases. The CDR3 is CASSEASSATYEQYF. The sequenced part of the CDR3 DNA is TGTGCCAGCAGTGAAGCGAGTAGCGCAACCTACGAG.

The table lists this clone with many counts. The CDR3 DNA, read in part, is TGCGCCAGCAGCTTGGTGGCGACAGGAACCTCTGGGGCCAACGTC. Protein product: CASSLVATGTSGANV. In full, the CDR3 reads CASSLVATGTSGANVLTF. The chain links TRBV5-1 to TRBJ2-6; a weak D match, TRBD1 (6 bases). The read falls 3 residues short of the CDR3 end, and the missing part is taken from the germline J gene. The V and J ends lost 0 bases and 0 bases respectively, with 13 bases between them. The CDR3 runs 18 residues. Germline CDR1 reads SGHRS; CDR2 reads YFSETQ.

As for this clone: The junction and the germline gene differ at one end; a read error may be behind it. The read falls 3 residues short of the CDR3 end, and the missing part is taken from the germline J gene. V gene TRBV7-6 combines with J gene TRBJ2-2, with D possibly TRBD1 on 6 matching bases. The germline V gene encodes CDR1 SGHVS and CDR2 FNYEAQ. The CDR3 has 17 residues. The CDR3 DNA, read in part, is TGTGCCAGCAGCTCAACGGCCGGTACAGGGAGCCCCGGGAAG. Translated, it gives CASSSTAGTGSPGK. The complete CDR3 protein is CASSSTAGTGSPGKLFF.

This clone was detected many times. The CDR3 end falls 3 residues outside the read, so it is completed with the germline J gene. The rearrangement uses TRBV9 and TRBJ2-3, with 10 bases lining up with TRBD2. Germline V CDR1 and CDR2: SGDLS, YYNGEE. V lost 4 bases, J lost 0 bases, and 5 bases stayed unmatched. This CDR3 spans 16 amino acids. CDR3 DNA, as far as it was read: TGTGCCAGCAGCCTCCTGACTAGCGGGAGCACAGATACG. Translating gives CASSLLTSGSTDT. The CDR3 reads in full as CASSLLTSGSTDTQYF. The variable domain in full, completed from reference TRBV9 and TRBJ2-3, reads DSGVTQTPKHLITATGQRVTLRCSPRSGDLSVYWYQQSLDQGLQFLIQYYNGEERAKGNILERFSAQQFPDLHSELNLSSLELGDSALYFCASSLLTSGSTDTQYFGPGTRLTVL.

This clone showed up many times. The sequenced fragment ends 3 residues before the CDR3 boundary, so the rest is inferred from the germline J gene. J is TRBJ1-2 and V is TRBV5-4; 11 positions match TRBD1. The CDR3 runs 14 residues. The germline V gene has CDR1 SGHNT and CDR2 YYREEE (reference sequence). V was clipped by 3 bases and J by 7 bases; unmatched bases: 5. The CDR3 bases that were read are TGTGCCAGCAGCTGGTCCGGGACAGGGGGTGGC. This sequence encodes CASSWSGTGGG. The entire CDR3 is CASSWSGTGGGYTF.

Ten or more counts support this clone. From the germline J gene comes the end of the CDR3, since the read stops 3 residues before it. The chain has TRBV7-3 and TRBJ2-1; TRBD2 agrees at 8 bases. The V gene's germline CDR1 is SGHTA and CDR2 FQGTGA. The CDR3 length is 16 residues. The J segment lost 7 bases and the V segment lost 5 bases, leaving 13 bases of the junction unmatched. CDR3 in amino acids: CASSPMGGGSRNEQFF. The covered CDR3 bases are TGTGCCAGCAGCCCTATGGGCGGGGGGAGTCGTAATGAG.

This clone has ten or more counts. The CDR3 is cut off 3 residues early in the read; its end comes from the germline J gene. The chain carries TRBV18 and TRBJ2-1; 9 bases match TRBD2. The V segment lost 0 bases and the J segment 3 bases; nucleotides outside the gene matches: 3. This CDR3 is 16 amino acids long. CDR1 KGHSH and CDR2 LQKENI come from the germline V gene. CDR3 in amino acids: CASSPPRTSDYNEQFF. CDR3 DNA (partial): TGTGCCAGCTCACCACCAAGGACTAGCGACTACAATGAG.

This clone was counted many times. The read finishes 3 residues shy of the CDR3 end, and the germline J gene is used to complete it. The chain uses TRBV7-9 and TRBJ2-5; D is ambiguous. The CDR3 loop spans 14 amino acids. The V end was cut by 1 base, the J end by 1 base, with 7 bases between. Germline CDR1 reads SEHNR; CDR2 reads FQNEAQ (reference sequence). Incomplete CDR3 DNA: TGTGCCAGCAGCTTAGGCGGCTTCCAAGAGACC. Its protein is CASSLGGFQET. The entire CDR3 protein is CASSLGGFQETQYF.

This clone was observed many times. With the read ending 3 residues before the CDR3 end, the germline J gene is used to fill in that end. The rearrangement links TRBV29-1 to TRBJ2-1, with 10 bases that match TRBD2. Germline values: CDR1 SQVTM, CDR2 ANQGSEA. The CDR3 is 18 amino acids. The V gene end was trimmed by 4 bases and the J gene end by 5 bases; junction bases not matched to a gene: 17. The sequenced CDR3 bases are TGCAGCGTTGGGGTAGGAACTAGCGGGGTTCATCTACACAATGAG. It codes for CSVGVGTSGVHLHNE. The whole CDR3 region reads CSVGVGTSGVHLHNEQFF.

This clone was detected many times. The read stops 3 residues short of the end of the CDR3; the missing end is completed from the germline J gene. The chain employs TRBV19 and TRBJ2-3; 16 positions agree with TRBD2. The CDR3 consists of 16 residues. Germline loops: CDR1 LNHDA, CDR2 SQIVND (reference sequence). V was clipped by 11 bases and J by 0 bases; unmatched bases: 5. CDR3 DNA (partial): TGTGCCCCTGGGACTAGCGGGAGGGATAGCACAGATACG. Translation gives CAPGTSGRDSTDT. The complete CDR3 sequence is CAPGTSGRDSTDTQYF.

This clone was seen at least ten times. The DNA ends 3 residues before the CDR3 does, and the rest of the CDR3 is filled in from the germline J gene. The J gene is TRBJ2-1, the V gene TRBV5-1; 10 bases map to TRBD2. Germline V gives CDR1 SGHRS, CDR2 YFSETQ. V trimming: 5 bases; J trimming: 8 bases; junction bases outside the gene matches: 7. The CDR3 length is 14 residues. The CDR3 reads CASSSGLAMDEQFF. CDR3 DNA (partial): TGCGCCAGCAGTTCGGGACTAGCGATGGATGAG.

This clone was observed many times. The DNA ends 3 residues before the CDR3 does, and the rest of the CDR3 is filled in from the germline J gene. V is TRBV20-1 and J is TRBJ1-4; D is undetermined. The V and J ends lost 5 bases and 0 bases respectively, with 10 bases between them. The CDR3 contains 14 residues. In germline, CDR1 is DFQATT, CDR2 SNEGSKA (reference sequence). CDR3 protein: CSALDAATNEKLFF. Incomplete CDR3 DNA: TGCAGTGCTCTCGATGCAGCAACTAATGAAAAA.

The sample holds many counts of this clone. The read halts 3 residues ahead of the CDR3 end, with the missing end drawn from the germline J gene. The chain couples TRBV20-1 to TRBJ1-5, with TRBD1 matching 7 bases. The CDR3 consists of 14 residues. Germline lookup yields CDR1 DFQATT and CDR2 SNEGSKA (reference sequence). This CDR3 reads CIGGDRYSNQPQHF. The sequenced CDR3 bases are TGCATCGGGGGGGACAGATATAGCAATCAGCCC.

The covered CDR3 bases are TGTGCCAGCAGCTTAGGGGCTAGCGGGGCCTACGAG. The encoded protein is CASSLGASGAYE. The whole CDR3 protein reads CASSLGASGAYEQYF. This chain joins TRBV7-9 and TRBJ2-7, with TRBD2 matching over 9 bases. Read data end 3 residues before the CDR3 end; the end is taken from the germline J gene. Germline V lookup: CDR1 SEHNR, CDR2 FQNEAQ (reference sequence). CDR3 length equals 15 residues. V trimming: 1 base; J trimming: 2 bases; junction bases outside the gene matches: 3.

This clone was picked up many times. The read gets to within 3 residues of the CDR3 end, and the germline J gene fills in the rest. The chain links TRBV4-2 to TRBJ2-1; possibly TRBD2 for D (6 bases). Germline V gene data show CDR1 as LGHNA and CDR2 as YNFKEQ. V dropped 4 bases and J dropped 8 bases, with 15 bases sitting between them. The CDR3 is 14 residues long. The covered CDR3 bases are TGTGCCAGCAGCCCAAGACTAGACGCGGATGAG. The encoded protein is CASSPRLDADE. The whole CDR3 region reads CASSPRLDADEQFF.

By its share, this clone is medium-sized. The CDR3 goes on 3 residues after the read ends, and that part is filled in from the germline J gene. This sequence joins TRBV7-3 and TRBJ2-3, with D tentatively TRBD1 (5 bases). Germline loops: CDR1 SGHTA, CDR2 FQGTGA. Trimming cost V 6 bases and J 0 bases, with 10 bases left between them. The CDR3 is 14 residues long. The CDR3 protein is CASSDSSSTDTQYF. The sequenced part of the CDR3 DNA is TGTGCCAGCAGTGACAGCTCAAGCACAGATACG.

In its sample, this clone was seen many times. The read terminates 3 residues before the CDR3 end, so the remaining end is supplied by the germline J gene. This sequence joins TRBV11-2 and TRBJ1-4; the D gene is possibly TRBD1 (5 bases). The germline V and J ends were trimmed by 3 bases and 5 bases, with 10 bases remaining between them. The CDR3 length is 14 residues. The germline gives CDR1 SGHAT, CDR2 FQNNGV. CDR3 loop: CASSFWQGNEKLFF. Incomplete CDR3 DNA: TGTGCCAGCAGCTTTTGGCAGGGAAATGAAAAA. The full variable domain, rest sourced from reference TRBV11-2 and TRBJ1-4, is EAGVAQSPRYKIIEKRQSVAFWCNPISGHATLYWYQQILGQGPKLLIQFQNNGVVDDSQLPKDRFSAERLKGVDSTLKIQPAKLEDSAVYLCASSFWQGNEKLFFGSGTQLSVL.

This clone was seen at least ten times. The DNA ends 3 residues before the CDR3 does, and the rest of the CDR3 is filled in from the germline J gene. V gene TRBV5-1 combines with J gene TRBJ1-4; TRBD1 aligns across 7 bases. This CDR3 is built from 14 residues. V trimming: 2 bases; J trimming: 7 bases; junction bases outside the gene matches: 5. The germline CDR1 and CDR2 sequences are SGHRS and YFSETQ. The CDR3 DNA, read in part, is TGCGCCAGCAGCTTCGACAGGGCCGGTGAAAAA. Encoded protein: CASSFDRAGEK. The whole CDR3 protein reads CASSFDRAGEKLFF.

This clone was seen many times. CDR3 amino acids: CSAFSDPGEIQETQYF. The DNA read from the CDR3 is TGCAGTGCTTTTAGCGACCCAGGGGAGATCCAAGAGACC. The chain joins TRBV20-1 to TRBJ2-5; TRBD1 is a possible D gene (6 bases). The read terminates 3 residues ahead of where the CDR3 ends, so the germline J gene completes it. Germline V gene lookup returns CDR1 DFQATT and CDR2 SNEGSKA (reference sequence). This CDR3 spans 16 amino acids. The V end was cut by 5 bases, the J end by 1 base, with 20 bases between.

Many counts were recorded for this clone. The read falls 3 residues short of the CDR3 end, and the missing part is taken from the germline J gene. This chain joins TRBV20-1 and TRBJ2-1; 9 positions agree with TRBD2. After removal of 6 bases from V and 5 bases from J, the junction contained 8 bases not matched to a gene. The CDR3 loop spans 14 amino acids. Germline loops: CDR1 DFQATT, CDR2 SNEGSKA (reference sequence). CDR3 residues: CSALAGERNNEQFF. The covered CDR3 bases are TGCAGTGCCTTAGCGGGAGAAAGGAACAATGAG.